This is a list of T cell receptor beta chains from one sample in a study of brain metastases from non-small cell lung cancer. TCRdb's copy holds only in-frame clones and misses some; the assay was immunoSEQ multiplex PCR. The profile shows about a thousand clones, 84% of them singletons. The sample was tumor-adjacent normal tissue. The receptors come from a donor aged 40 or over with non-small cell lung cancer. The CDR3 runs from the conserved cysteine through the conserved F or W. A D gene is named only where the DNA matches it firmly. The listing skips clone size in some rows; elsewhere it reads once, few, many or a size class.

D: TRBD2; size: -; J: TRBJ2-1; V: TRBV2; DNA: TGTGCCAGCAGCCCCGGGACTACCTCCTACAATGAGCAGTTCTTC; CDR3: CASSPGTTSYNEQFF
D: -; size: -; J: TRBJ2-1; V: TRBV13; DNA: TGTGCCAGCAGCTTCTTAAATGAGCAGTTCTTC; CDR3: CASSFLNEQFF
D: TRBD1; size: -; J: TRBJ2-1; V: TRBV7-9; DNA: TGTGCCAGCAGCCACAGGGGGCCCAACGGGGTTTGGCAGTTCTTC; CDR3: CASSHRGPNGVWQFF
D: -; size: -; J: TRBJ2-7; V: TRBV6-2/TRBV6-3; DNA: TGTGCCAGCAGTTACGACAGTTCCTACGAGCAGTACTTC; CDR3: CASSYDSSYEQYF
D: -; size: -; J: TRBJ2-5; V: TRBV5-6; DNA: TGTGCCAGCAGCTTCCGGGACACCGAAGAGACCCAGTACTTC; CDR3: CASSFRDTEETQYF
D: -; size: few; J: TRBJ1-1; V: TRBV27; DNA: TGTGCCAGCAGTTCAAATCCTCATACACCGAACACTGAAGCTTTCTTT; CDR3: CASSSNPHTPNTEAFF
D: -; size: -; J: TRBJ1-1; V: TRBV5-1; DNA: TGCGCCAACAGCTTCGGGGCTGAAGCTTTCTTT; CDR3: CANSFGAEAFF
D: -; size: few; J: TRBJ2-3; V: TRBV6-5; DNA: TGTGCCAGCAGTTACTCCCGGACGACAGATACGCAGTATTTT; CDR3: CASSYSRTTDTQYF
D: -; size: -; J: TRBJ1-5; V: TRBV10-2; DNA: TGCGCCAGCAGTGGACCACAAGGGACAAGCAATCAGCCCCAGCATTTT; CDR3: CASSGPQGTSNQPQHF
D: -; size: -; J: TRBJ2-1; V: TRBV3-1/TRBV3-2; DNA: TGTGCCAGCAGCGAGGGCCTTCCCTTCCATTCCGACAATGAGCAGTTCTTC; CDR3: CASSEGLPFHSDNEQFF
D: -; size: -; J: TRBJ1-2; V: TRBV5-1; DNA: TGCGCCAGCAGCCCTCAGGTTCGTAAGGATTCTGGCTACACCTTC; CDR3: CASSPQVRKDSGYTF
D: -; size: -; J: TRBJ2-2; V: TRBV7-6; DNA: TGTGCCAGCAGCGTAGACAGGATGAACACCGGGGAGCTGTTTTTT; CDR3: CASSVDRMNTGELFF
D: -; size: -; J: TRBJ2-7; V: TRBV12-3/TRBV12-4; DNA: TGTGCCAGCAGTTTAAGGACAGACTACGAGCAGTACTTC; CDR3: CASSLRTDYEQYF
D: -; size: -; J: TRBJ1-5; V: TRBV19; DNA: TGTGCCAGTCGGAAGGGGGACACCCCGTATCAGCCCCAGCATTTT; CDR3: CASRKGDTPYQPQHF
D: -; size: hyperexpanded; J: TRBJ1-5; V: TRBV7-9; DNA: TGTGCCAGCAGCCCGTTAAATCAGCCCCAGCATTTT; CDR3: CASSPLNQPQHF
D: -; size: -; J: TRBJ1-1; V: TRBV6-6; DNA: TGTGCTCTCGGGGGGTCAATGAACACTGAAGCTTTCTTT; CDR3: CALGGSMNTEAFF
D: -; size: -; J: TRBJ2-3; V: TRBV30; DNA: TGTGCCTGGAGTGTTAGGGGTACGCAGTATTTT; CDR3: CAWSVRGTQYF
D: TRBD2; size: once; J: TRBJ2-5; V: TRBV6-2/TRBV6-3; DNA: TGTGCCAGCAGTTACTCCATGGGGCTAGCGGGGGTTTTAGAGACCCAGTACTTC; CDR3: CASSYSMGLAGVLETQYF
D: -; size: once; J: TRBJ2-1; V: TRBV6-5; DNA: TGTGCCAGCAGGGGGCCTGGGGGGAATGAGCAGTTCTTC; CDR3: CASRGPGGNEQFF
D: -; size: once; J: TRBJ1-6; V: TRBV30; DNA: TGTGCCTGGAGTGCCGGACAAGACAATTCACCCCTCCACTTT; CDR3: CAWSAGQDNSPLHF
D: -; size: -; J: TRBJ1-2; V: TRBV6-5; DNA: TGTGCCAGCAAAGGAACTAACTATGGCTACACCTTC; CDR3: CASKGTNYGYTF
D: -; size: -; J: TRBJ1-1; V: TRBV21-1; DNA: TGTGCCAGCAGCTCGGACAGGGATTGGGCTTTCTTT; CDR3: CASSSDRDWAFF
D: -; size: -; J: TRBJ2-7; V: TRBV11-3; DNA: TGTGCCAGCAAACCTGAGACGGGATCCCCTAATTACGAGCAGTACTTC; CDR3: CASKPETGSPNYEQYF
D: TRBD1; size: once; J: TRBJ1-2; V: TRBV12-3/TRBV12-4; DNA: TGTGCCAGCAGTTTTACAGGGGGCTATGGCTACACCTTC; CDR3: CASSFTGGYGYTF
D: -; size: -; J: TRBJ1-5; V: TRBV2; DNA: TGTGCCAGCAGTGGGGCTTCAAGCAATCAGCCCCAGCATTTT; CDR3: CASSGASSNQPQHF
D: TRBD1; size: -; J: TRBJ2-5; V: TRBV5-4; DNA: TGTGCCAGCAGCTTGGCCAGGGACAGGGAGAAGGAGACCCAGTACTTC; CDR3: CASSLARDREKETQYF
D: -; size: -; J: TRBJ1-1; V: TRBV5-6; DNA: TGTGCCAGCAGATGGGGACCGGTGGTGACTGAAGCTTTCTTT; CDR3: CASRWGPVVTEAFF
D: -; size: -; J: TRBJ1-1; V: TRBV4-1; DNA: TGCGCCAGCAGCTTTCTGACGGAGAACACTGAAGCTTTCTTT; CDR3: CASSFLTENTEAFF
D: TRBD2; size: -; J: TRBJ2-3; V: TRBV11-3; DNA: TGTGCCAGCAGCCCCCGGGTGCGGACTAGCGGAACAGATACGCAGTATTTT; CDR3: CASSPRVRTSGTDTQYF
D: TRBD1; size: -; J: TRBJ1-2; V: TRBV6-5; DNA: TGTGCCAGCACGGGCGACAGGGTAACTTATGGCTACACCTTC; CDR3: CASTGDRVTYGYTF
D: -; size: -; J: TRBJ2-2; V: TRBV9; DNA: TGTGCCAGCAGCATCCCCAGGGAAGGGTTAGGCACCGGGGAGCTGTTTTTT; CDR3: CASSIPREGLGTGELFF
D: TRBD2; size: -; J: TRBJ2-2; V: TRBV19; DNA: TGTGCCACGAAACTAGGGAGGGGCGCCGGGGAGCTGTTTTTT; CDR3: CATKLGRGAGELFF
D: -; size: once; J: TRBJ2-1; V: TRBV19; DNA: TGTGCCAGTAGTATTGGGCACGGGGGCAAAAATGAGCAGTTCTTC; CDR3: CASSIGHGGKNEQFF
D: TRBD1; size: -; J: TRBJ2-5; V: TRBV7-9; DNA: TGTGCCAGCAGCGCTATGGGACAGATCAAGGAGACCCAGTACTTC; CDR3: CASSAMGQIKETQYF
D: -; size: -; J: TRBJ2-4; V: TRBV19; DNA: TGTGCCAGTAGTATTAGGGTAGCCAAAAACATTCAGTACTTC; CDR3: CASSIRVAKNIQYF
D: -; size: -; J: TRBJ2-2; V: TRBV2; DNA: TGTGCCATCTCCTCGCGAGGGACGCACGGCGGGGAGCTGTTTTTT; CDR3: CAISSRGTHGGELFF
D: TRBD2; size: -; J: TRBJ2-7; V: TRBV2; DNA: TGTGCCAGCAGTGAAGGACCCCTAGCGGGAGCCTACGAGCAGTACTTC; CDR3: CASSEGPLAGAYEQYF
D: -; size: -; J: TRBJ2-3; V: TRBV6-1; DNA: TGTGCCAGCAGTGAAGCGGACGGTCTCAGGGATACGCAGTATTTT; CDR3: CASSEADGLRDTQYF
D: -; size: once; J: TRBJ1-1; V: TRBV2; DNA: TGTGCCAGCAGTGAACGGGGGTTTAGTGAAGCTTTCTTT; CDR3: CASSERGFSEAFF
D: -; size: -; J: TRBJ2-1; V: TRBV20-1; DNA: TGCAGTGCTAGCGCGCGATATGAGCAGTTCTTC; CDR3: CSASARYEQFF
D: -; size: -; J: TRBJ2-3; V: TRBV7-9; DNA: TGTGCCAGCAGCCCCGTGGATACGCAGTATTTT; CDR3: CASSPVDTQYF
D: TRBD2; size: -; J: TRBJ2-1; V: TRBV4-2; DNA: TGTGCCAGCAGCCAGATGGCGGGGGGGCCGAATGAGCAGTTCTTC; CDR3: CASSQMAGGPNEQFF
D: TRBD2; size: -; J: TRBJ2-3; V: TRBV10-3; DNA: TGTGCCATCAGTGAGACTCCGGGACTAAATTCAGATACGCAGTATTTT; CDR3: CAISETPGLNSDTQYF
D: -; size: -; J: TRBJ1-4; V: TRBV28; DNA: TGTGCCAGCAGTGTGCGTTATGAAAAACTGTTTTTT; CDR3: CASSVRYEKLFF
D: -; size: -; J: TRBJ1-5; V: TRBV6-5; DNA: TGTGCCAGCAGTAACTCCGGTCAGCCCCAGCATTTT; CDR3: CASSNSGQPQHF
D: TRBD1; size: -; J: TRBJ2-7; V: TRBV5-1; DNA: TGCGCCAGCAGCAGCTTGGGGGAGAGGGGGCCCAGCTCCTACGAGCAGTACTTC; CDR3: CASSSLGERGPSSYEQYF
D: TRBD1; size: -; J: TRBJ2-6; V: TRBV18; DNA: TGTGCCAGCTCACCACGGGACAGCCTCCGGGCCAACGTCCTGACTTTC; CDR3: CASSPRDSLRANVLTF
D: -; size: -; J: TRBJ1-2; V: TRBV5-1; DNA: TGCGCCAGCAGCTTGGTCAGCGATGGCTACACCTTC; CDR3: CASSLVSDGYTF
D: TRBD1; size: -; J: TRBJ1-2; V: TRBV29-1; DNA: TGCAGCGTTGGACAGGGACCAGGGGAGGACTATGGCTACACCTTC; CDR3: CSVGQGPGEDYGYTF
D: -; size: -; J: TRBJ1-1; V: TRBV7-2; DNA: TGTGCCAGCAGCTTAGGTCAGGTCATGAACACTGAAGCTTTCTTT; CDR3: CASSLGQVMNTEAFF